This T cell receptor beta chain stems from a study of beta chain features in type 1 diabetes. Overall study findings and caveats: Shortening that was moderate but significant affected the TCRB CDR3s of Type 1 diabetes patients in all four CD4+ subsets. In cDNA sequencing, cells with high TCR expression could be over-represented.

The study reverse transcribed the entire isolated RNA, so it sequenced expressed TCRB transcripts. Average reads for naive, central memory and regulatory T cell samples were several million. This table comes from immunoSEQ multiplex PCR, and its TCRdb copy is limited to in-frame clones, with some not included. The sample gives roughly 290,000 clones, around 16% of which show up once; roughly 0.015% is in the top ten. V trimming: 5 bases; J trimming: 7 bases; junction bases outside the gene matches: 6. Germline V lookup: CDR1 LNHNV, CDR2 YYDKDF (reference sequence). The CDR3 loop spans 13 amino acids. This clone was seen once. Its cognate antigen is unknown. About 120 mL of blood, on average, came from one heparinised draw per donor. Each of the sorted populations had a purity greater than 95%.

The rearrangement joins TRBV15 to TRBJ1-2, with TRBD1 matching 8 bases. The TCR sequence derives from a man aged 18 to 29 with type 1 diabetes. Sequencing was carried out using naive CD4+ T cells from blood. CDR3 in amino acids: CATSGLTGVGYTF. For the CDR3, the DNA is TGTGCCACCAGCGGCCTGACAGGGGTTGGCTACACCTTC.